The 15 T cell receptor beta chains in this list originate from one sample, sequenced in a study of cytomegalovirus exposure and HLA in healthy donors (TCRdb year 2017). Libraries were built with the immunoSEQ multiplex PCR assay. A mixture of 60 forward primers for TCR Vbeta segments and 13 reverse primers for TCR Jbeta segments was used in the multiplex PCR. The table was pulled from immuneACCESS by TCRdb, which kept in-frame rearrangements only. Such tables lose some clones; where checked, under half of the loss comes from unresolved V genes, and the rest has no known cause. The sample table lists roughly 180,000 clones, around four fifths of them with a count of one. The biggest ten clones account for about 1.9% of the sample. Sequencing was done on a sample of PBMCs. The receptors derive from a woman in her thirties in good health and CMV-seronegative.

The chain combines TRBV5-1 with TRBJ2-3; 11 bases are shared with TRBD2. Germline-derived CDR1 and CDR2 are SGHRS and YFSETQ. CDR3 length equals 15 residues. With 4 bases clipped from V and 5 bases from J, the junction kept 6 bases outside the gene matches. CDR3 sequence (DNA): TGCGCCAGCAGCGCCGGGACTAGCGGTGAAGATACGCAGTATTTT. It is translated as CASSAGTSGEDTQYF.

V gene TRBV27 combines with J gene TRBJ2-7; tentatively, D is TRBD1 (6 bases). The germline gives CDR1 MNHEY, CDR2 SMNVEV (reference sequence). The CDR3 is 13 residues long. Trimming took off 4 bases at V and 4 bases at J, with 11 bases between the two ends. The CDR3 loop is CASSYGTSYEQYF. CDR3 in DNA: TGTGCCAGCAGTTATGGGACATCATACGAGCAGTACTTC.

V and J are TRBV6-5 and TRBJ1-2, with TRBD1 matching over 9 bases. V dropped 6 bases and J dropped 5; count of bases not matched to a gene: 7. This CDR3 region has 14 residues. Germline CDR1 and CDR2: MNHEY and SVGAGI. CDR3 sequence reads: CASSPTGGRYGYTF. The CDR3 DNA reads TGTGCCAGCAGCCCGACAGGGGGGAGGTATGGCTACACCTTC.

J is TRBJ2-7 and V is TRBV10-1, with 11 bases that match TRBD2. In germline, CDR1 is WNHNN, CDR2 SYGVQD (reference sequence). V was pared by 3 bases and J by 6 bases, with 4 bases of the junction left unmatched. This CDR3 contains 14 residues. DNA of the CDR3: TGCGCCAGCAGTGATTCGCTAGCGGGAGGCGAGCAGTACTTC. It codes for CASSDSLAGGEQYF.

This sequence joins TRBV4-3 and TRBJ1-1, with D possibly TRBD1 on 5 matching bases. This CDR3 contains 12 residues. Germline lookup yields CDR1 LGHNA and CDR2 YSLEER. The V gene lost 4 bases and the J gene lost 4 bases, with 7 bases spanning the gap. The DNA for the CDR3 is TGCGCCAGCAGCCTGGGGCGCACTGAAGCTTTCTTT. Translated: CASSLGRTEAFF.

The J gene is TRBJ2-5, the V gene TRBV5-4, with 7 nucleotides matching TRBD2. Germline CDR1 reads SGHNT; CDR2 reads YYREEE (reference sequence). The CDR3 runs to 15 residues. Germline trimming cut 5 bases from V and 4 bases from J; bases unmatched to any gene: 11. The CDR3 region has the DNA TGTGCCAGCAGTCAAGTAGCGGGCCTATCAGAGACCCAGTACTTC. It codes for CASSQVAGLSETQYF.

A single count supports this clone. The chain is built from TRBV4-1 and TRBJ2-3, with TRBD1 as a possible D gene (6 bases). V was pared by 8 bases and J by 1 base, with 10 bases between. CDR3 length: 13 amino acids. Per the germline V gene, CDR1 is MGHRA and CDR2 is YSYEKL. The CDR3 sequence is CASQGGGTDTQYF. CDR3 DNA: TGCGCCAGCCAAGGGGGTGGCACAGATACGCAGTATTTT.

In DNA form, the CDR3 reads TGTGCCATCAAGACGGGGGGAAGCTCCTACGAGCAGTACTTC. Protein: CAIKTGGSSYEQYF. This rearrangement joins TRBV10-3 to TRBJ2-7; the match to TRBD2 covers 7 bases. Germline V CDR1 and CDR2: ENHRY, SYGVKD. V lost 7 bases, J lost 0 bases, and 6 bases stayed unmatched. The CDR3 consists of 14 residues.

This clone was observed many times. The chain joins TRBV6-4 to TRBJ2-1; 7 nucleotides align to TRBD2. The CDR3 consists of 16 residues. J was trimmed by 0 bases and V by 7 bases; bases with no gene match: 9. The V gene's germline CDR1 is MRHNA and CDR2 SNTAGT. CDR3 sequence: CASTKDPGGSYNEQFF. For the CDR3, the DNA is TGTGCCAGCACCAAAGATCCGGGGGGCTCCTACAATGAGCAGTTCTTC.

V usage is TRBV6-5 and J usage is TRBJ2-3; 8 bases map to TRBD1. Trimming removed 4 bases from V and 2 bases from J; junction bases left unmatched: 8. The length of the CDR3 is 16 residues. The germline V gene has CDR1 MNHEY and CDR2 SVGAGI. The CDR3 loop reads CASSSTGGFVTDTQYF. CDR3 DNA sequence: TGTGCCAGCAGTTCCACAGGGGGTTTTGTCACAGATACGCAGTATTTT.

The chain recombines TRBV27 with TRBJ1-6; 8 nucleotides align to TRBD1. V trimming: 6 bases; J trimming: 6 bases; junction bases outside the gene matches: 4. CDR3 length: 14 amino acids. Germline CDR1 is MNHEY and CDR2 is SMNVEV (reference sequence). The CDR3 spells CASSLQGGNSPLHF. For the CDR3, the DNA is TGTGCCAGCAGCCTACAGGGGGGTAATTCACCCCTCCACTTT.

This clone showed up just a few times. The chain carries TRBV5-1 and TRBJ2-7; possible D gene TRBD2, 6 bases. This CDR3 has 18 amino acids. V was trimmed by 2 bases and J by 0 bases, leaving 21 bases between them. Germline CDR1 SGHRS, CDR2 YFSETQ. The CDR3, as DNA: TGCGCCAGCAGCTTTTGGGGGGTCGTTTTTATTGCCTCCTACGAGCAGTACTTC. This gives the protein CASSFWGVVFIASYEQYF.

The chain has TRBV7-6 and TRBJ1-2, with a tentative D call TRBD1 (6 bases). Germline V gene data show CDR1 as SGHVS and CDR2 as FNYEAQ. V was cut by 5 bases and J by 5 bases, with 18 bases left in between. This CDR3 has 15 amino acids. For the CDR3, the DNA is TGTGCCAGCAGCACAACGCCCTCTAGGGGGTATGGCTACACCTTC. Translating gives CASSTTPSRGYGYTF.

V and J are TRBV5-6 and TRBJ1-5; D remains ambiguous. The germline gives CDR1 SGHDT, CDR2 YYEEEE. The CDR3 totals 15 residues. The ends were cut back, 1 base at V and 1 base at J, with 9 bases in the middle. DNA for the CDR3: TGTGCCAGCAGCTTGTCGGGTACAAGCAATCAGCCCCAGCATTTT. As protein: CASSLSGTSNQPQHF.

CDR3 DNA sequence: TGTGCCAGCAGCCAAGATATTTCGGGACAGTCATTTGGGGTAGAGCAGTTCTTC. Translated: CASSQDISGQSFGVEQFF. This sequence joins TRBV4-2 and TRBJ2-1; 7 nucleotides line up with TRBD1. The CDR3 consists of 18 residues. Germline CDR1 and CDR2: LGHNA and YNFKEQ. The V segment lost 0 bases and the J segment 10 bases; nucleotides outside the gene matches: 18.